Many counts were recorded for the clone carrying this T cell receptor beta chain. A sample-barcoded 5' primer and a J-beta primer mix were used in a second PCR of roughly 7 to 11 cycles. TCRdb re-derived calls from the 5' RACE reads in MiXCR, one entry per CDR3 protein. The sample shows roughly 680,000 distinct CDR3 sequences, approximately 52% of them seen only once. The CDR3 is 13 residues long. V lost 5 bases and J 8 bases, leaving 14 bases between the germline ends. The germline V gene has CDR1 MNHEY and CDR2 SMNVEV (reference sequence). The data originate from a study of blood T cells in healthy people across ages.

The source of this sequence is a woman older than 75 in good health. This chain joins TRBV27 and TRBJ2-3, with a tentative D call TRBD1 (6 bases). Sample: blood. The CDR3 protein is CASSPQGLSTQYF. The CDR3 DNA reads as TGTGCCAGCAGTCCTCAGGGGCTAAGTACGCAGTATTTT.